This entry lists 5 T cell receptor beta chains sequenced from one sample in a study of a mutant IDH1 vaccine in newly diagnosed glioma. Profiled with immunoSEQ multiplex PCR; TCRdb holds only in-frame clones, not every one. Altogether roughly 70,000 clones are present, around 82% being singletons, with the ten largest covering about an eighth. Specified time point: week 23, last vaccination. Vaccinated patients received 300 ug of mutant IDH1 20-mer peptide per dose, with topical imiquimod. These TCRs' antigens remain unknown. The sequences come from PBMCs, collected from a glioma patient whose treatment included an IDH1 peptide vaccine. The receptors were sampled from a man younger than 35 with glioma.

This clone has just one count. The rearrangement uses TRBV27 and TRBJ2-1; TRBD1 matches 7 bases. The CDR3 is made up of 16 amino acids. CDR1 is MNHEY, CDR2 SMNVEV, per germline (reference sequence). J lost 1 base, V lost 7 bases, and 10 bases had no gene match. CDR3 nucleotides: TGTGCCAGCACGCCTTTTCAGGGGGTGTCCTACAATGAGCAGTTCTTC. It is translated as CASTPFQGVSYNEQFF.

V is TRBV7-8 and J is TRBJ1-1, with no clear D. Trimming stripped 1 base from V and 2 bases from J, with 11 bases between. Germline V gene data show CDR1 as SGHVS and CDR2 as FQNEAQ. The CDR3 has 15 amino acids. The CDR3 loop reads CASSLVFGGNTEAFF. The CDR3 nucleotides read TGTGCCAGCAGCTTAGTGTTTGGCGGCAACACTGAAGCTTTCTTT.

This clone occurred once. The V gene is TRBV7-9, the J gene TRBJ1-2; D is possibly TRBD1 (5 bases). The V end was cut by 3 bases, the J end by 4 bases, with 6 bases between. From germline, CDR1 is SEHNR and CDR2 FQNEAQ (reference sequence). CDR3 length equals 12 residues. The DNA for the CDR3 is TGTGCCAGCAGCTTGGACACCTATGGCTACACCTTC. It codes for CASSLDTYGYTF. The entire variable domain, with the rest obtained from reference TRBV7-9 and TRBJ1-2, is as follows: DTGVSQNPRHKITKRGQNVTFRCDPISEHNRLYWYRQTLGQGPEFLTYFQNEAQLEKSRLLSDRFSAERPKGSFSTLEIQRTEQGDSAMYLCASSLDTYGYTFGSGTRLTVV.

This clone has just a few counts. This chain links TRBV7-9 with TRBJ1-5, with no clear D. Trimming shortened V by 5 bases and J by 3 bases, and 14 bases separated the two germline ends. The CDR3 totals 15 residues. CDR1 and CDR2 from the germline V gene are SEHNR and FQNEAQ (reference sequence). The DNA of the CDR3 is TGTGCCAGCAGCCGATTTGACTCGGACAATCAGCCCCAGCATTTT. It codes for CASSRFDSDNQPQHF.

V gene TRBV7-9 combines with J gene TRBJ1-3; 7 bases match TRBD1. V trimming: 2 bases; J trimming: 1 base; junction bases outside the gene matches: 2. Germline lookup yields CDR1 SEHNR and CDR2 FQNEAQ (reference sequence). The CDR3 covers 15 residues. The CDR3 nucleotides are TGTGCCAGCAGCTTAACAGGGGAGTCTGGAAACACCATATATTTT. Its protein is CASSLTGESGNTIYF.